The clone carrying this TCR beta chain appeared once. The antigen is unknown. This entry comes from a study of lymphopenia after photon versus proton radiotherapy. Using immunoSEQ multiplex PCR, the repertoire was profiled, and TCRdb retains in-frame clones only, with some absent. The profile covers fewer than 30,000 clones, with roughly four fifths appearing a single time and more than 3% taken by the ten largest. Study results and caveats: Larger post-nadir TCR diversity loss correlated inversely with survival in deceased patients. Better survival with proton therapy was suggested as possible, not demonstrated. After the lymphocyte nadir, photon-treated repertoires showed oligoclonal expansion, especially of CD8+ Temra cells.

CDR1 SQVTM and CDR2 ANQGSEA come from the germline V gene. The CDR3 has 14 residues. Trimming took 4 bases from V and 4 from J, leaving 16 bases between them. The sample consisted of peripheral blood, taken from a patient treated with photon-based radiotherapy. The sequence was obtained from a woman in her fifties or sixties with pancreatic cancer. The chain joins TRBV29-1 to TRBJ1-1; a possible D gene is TRBD1 (6 bases). Here the CDR3 DNA reads TGCAGCGTTGGTTTTAGGGGGGTGGCCACTGAAGCTTTCTTT. Its protein is CSVGFRGVATEAFF.